The 19 T cell receptor beta chains below all came from one sample that was sequenced in a study of cytomegalovirus exposure and HLA in healthy donors. Clones were read by immunoSEQ multiplex PCR, and TCRdb kept only the in-frame ones, dropping some. Here the sample spans a few hundred thousand clones, roughly 84% being singletons. What was sequenced was PBMCs. Every receptor here comes from a man younger than 30 in good health and CMV-seropositive.

This clone was detected only once. The genes are TRBV29-1 and TRBJ1-2; 7 positions match TRBD1. Germline V gene data show CDR1 as SQVTM and CDR2 as ANQGSEA. V was clipped by 0 bases and J by 8 bases; unmatched bases: 15. The CDR3 totals 16 residues. CDR3 sequence: CSVEEKGAQSVRGYTF. The DNA for the CDR3 is TGCAGCGTTGAAGAAAAGGGGGCGCAAAGTGTTCGAGGCTACACCTTC.

The CDR3 DNA is TGTGCCAGCAGTTTCTCCGCTAGCAATGAGCAGTTCTTC. It encodes CASSFSASNEQFF. This chain joins TRBV27 and TRBJ2-1; D is unresolved. The CDR3 runs 13 residues. Germline CDR1 and CDR2: MNHEY and SMNVEV (reference sequence). V was cut by 3 bases and J by 6 bases, with 9 bases left in between.

A remark on this clone: Other nucleotide sequences in the sample specify the same CDR3. V and J are TRBV2 and TRBJ1-5; D might be TRBD1 (5 bases). CDR3 length equals 13 residues. CDR1 and CDR2 from the germline V gene are SNHLY and FYNNEI. V lost 6 bases, J lost 2 bases, and 8 bases lay in between. CDR3: CASSGTGNQPQHF. The CDR3 DNA reads TGTGCCAGCAGCGGGACGGGCAATCAGCCCCAGCATTTT.

The V call is TRBV7-9, the J call TRBJ2-5; the D gene could be TRBD1 or TRBD2 (5 bases each). The CDR3 is 14 residues long. Trimming shortened V by 8 bases and J by 4 bases, and 17 bases separated the two germline ends. CDR1 is SEHNR and CDR2 is FQNEAQ in the germline V gene (reference sequence). The CDR3 reads CASRSSLGGETQYF. In nucleotides, the CDR3 is TGTGCCAGCCGGTCGAGTCTTGGGGGAGAGACCCAGTACTTC.

This chain uses TRBV2 with TRBJ2-7; D may be TRBD1 (6 bases). The CDR3 loop spans 14 amino acids. V was cut by 8 bases and J by 2 bases, with 16 bases left in between. The germline CDR1 and CDR2 sequences are SNHLY and FYNNEI. The CDR3 region has the DNA TGTGCCAGCGGGGCCGACAGGATAACCTACGAGCAGTACTTC. Translating gives CASGADRITYEQYF.

This clone showed up many times. This chain connects TRBV4-1 to TRBJ1-2; 10 bases agree with TRBD1. V lost 4 bases to trimming and J lost 5 bases; unmatched junction nucleotides: 7. The CDR3 has 15 amino acids. CDR1 is MGHRA and CDR2 is YSYEKL in the germline V gene. The CDR3 loop reads CASSPGQGEGYGYTF. The CDR3 DNA reads as TGCGCCAGCAGCCCCGGACAGGGGGAAGGATATGGCTACACCTTC.

This rearrangement joins TRBV5-1 to TRBJ1-4; 7 bases align to TRBD1. From germline, CDR1 is SGHRS and CDR2 YFSETQ. V was clipped by 5 bases and J by 0 bases; unmatched bases: 1. CDR3 size: 14 residues. The CDR3 reads CASRTGATNEKLFF. CDR3 DNA sequence: TGCGCCAGCAGAACAGGGGCAACTAATGAAAAACTGTTTTTT. The full variable domain, with the rest looked up from reference TRBV5-1 and TRBJ1-4, is KAGVTQTPRYLIKTRGQQVTLSCSPISGHRSVSWYQQTPGQGLQFLFEYFSETQRNKGNFPGRFSGRQFSNSRSEMNVSTLELGDSALYLCASRTGATNEKLFFGSGTQLSVL.

The chain joins TRBV13 to TRBJ2-7; D may match TRBD1 or TRBD2 (5 bases each). Germline lookup yields CDR1 PRHDT and CDR2 FYEKMQ (reference sequence). The CDR3 totals 14 residues. Trimming pared 5 bases from V and 3 bases from J, leaving 14 bases between. For the CDR3, the DNA is TGTGCCAGCAGCGAACGGGGACGGAGCTACGAGCAGTACTTC. Translated: CASSERGRSYEQYF.

The chain employs TRBV10-3 and TRBJ1-1, with a tentative D call TRBD1 (6 bases). The CDR3 covers 13 residues. The germline V gene has CDR1 ENHRY and CDR2 SYGVKD. The V end lost 10 bases, the J end lost 0 bases, and 12 bases lay between the germline ends. This chain's CDR3 is CATAGTLNTEAFF. The CDR3 DNA is TGTGCCACCGCCGGGACACTGAACACTGAAGCTTTCTTT.

The gene calls are TRBV15 and TRBJ2-1; 11 bases line up with TRBD2. The trim removed 0 bases at V and 9 bases at J, leaving 4 bases unmatched. From germline, CDR1 is LNHNV and CDR2 YYDKDF (reference sequence). The CDR3 spans 15 residues. CDR3 sequence reads: CATSRDRLAGGEQFF. CDR3 nucleotides: TGTGCCACCAGCAGAGATAGGCTAGCGGGAGGTGAGCAGTTCTTC.

The chain is built from TRBV7-9 and TRBJ2-6; a possible D gene is TRBD1 (5 bases). Trimming shortened V by 1 base and J by 0 bases, and 16 bases separated the two germline ends. The CDR3 totals 19 residues. The germline CDR1 and CDR2 sequences are SEHNR and FQNEAQ (reference sequence). The CDR3 loop reads CASSLEGRALHSGANVLTF. The CDR3 DNA follows: TGTGCCAGCAGCTTAGAGGGCAGGGCACTCCACTCTGGGGCCAACGTCCTGACTTTC. The full variable domain, with the rest looked up from reference TRBV7-9 and TRBJ2-6, is DTGVSQNPRHKITKRGQNVTFRCDPISEHNRLYWYRQTLGQGPEFLTYFQNEAQLEKSRLLSDRFSAERPKGSFSTLEIQRTEQGDSAMYLCASSLEGRALHSGANVLTFGAGSRLTVL.

Comments on this clone: Other DNA sequences from this sample encode an identical CDR3 as well. The chain joins TRBV18 to TRBJ2-7; D is unresolved. Germline V gene sequence: CDR1 KGHSH, CDR2 LQKENI. This CDR3 is built from 13 residues. The ends were cut back, 0 bases at V and 3 bases at J, with 6 bases in the middle. Here the CDR3 reads CASSPPSSYEQYF. DNA of the CDR3: TGTGCCAGCTCACCACCATCCAGCTACGAGCAGTACTTC.

The rearrangement uses TRBV4-2 and TRBJ2-7; 13 bases line up with TRBD2. CDR1 LGHNA and CDR2 YNFKEQ come from the germline V gene. With 2 bases clipped from V and 5 bases from J, the junction kept 9 bases outside the gene matches. The CDR3 has 17 residues. As DNA, the CDR3 is TGTGCCAGCAGCCAACCTACCTCCGGACTAGCGGGAGACGAGCAGTACTTC. This encodes CASSQPTSGLAGDEQYF.

This clone has only one observation. The chain links TRBV5-1 to TRBJ1-1; no clear D gene. V was cut by 0 bases and J by 4 bases, with 10 bases left in between. Germline CDR1 SGHRS, CDR2 YFSETQ. This CDR3 spans 14 amino acids. The CDR3 reads CASSLERGITEAFF. CDR3 sequence (DNA): TGCGCCAGCAGCTTGGAACGGGGTATCACTGAAGCTTTCTTT.

CDR3 amino acids: CAISGVSSSYNEQFF. CDR3 nucleotide sequence: TGTGCCATCAGTGGGGTCTCCTCTTCCTACAATGAGCAGTTCTTC. The chain combines TRBV10-3 with TRBJ2-1; no firm D call. V was trimmed by 4 bases and J by 1 base, leaving 11 bases between them. The CDR3 covers 15 residues. Germline values: CDR1 ENHRY, CDR2 SYGVKD.

The chain links TRBV7-2 to TRBJ2-4; the D gene is possibly TRBD1 (5 bases). Trimming stripped 0 bases from V and 6 bases from J, with 9 bases between. CDR3 length: 14 residues. Germline V gene lookup returns CDR1 SGHTA and CDR2 FQGNSA. DNA of the CDR3: TGTGCCAGCAGCTTAGCGGGGCCCTCAAACATTCAGTACTTC. Its protein product is CASSLAGPSNIQYF. Full variable domain (remainder filled in from reference TRBV7-2 and TRBJ2-4): GAGVSQSPSNKVTEKGKDVELRCDPISGHTALYWYRQSLGQGLEFLIYFQGNSAPDKSGLPSDRFSAERTGGSVSTLTIQRTQQEDSAVYLCASSLAGPSNIQYFGAGTRLSVL.

V usage is TRBV7-9 and J usage is TRBJ2-5, with D perhaps given as TRBD1 or TRBD2 (5 bases each). There are 13 residues in the CDR3. Trimming removed 7 bases at V and 5 bases at J, with 14 bases between. Germline V lookup: CDR1 SEHNR, CDR2 FQNEAQ (reference sequence). CDR3 bases: TGTGCCAGCACCAGGGTAGGGAGCGAGACCCAGTACTTC. It codes for CASTRVGSETQYF.

V is TRBV6-5 and J is TRBJ2-5; perhaps D is TRBD1 or TRBD2 (5 bases each). The CDR3 is 15 amino acids. V lost 5 bases and J lost 4, with 17 bases in between. CDR1 is MNHEY, CDR2 SVGAGI, per germline. The CDR3 region is CASSKPSGTGETQYF. The CDR3 nucleotides read TGTGCCAGCAGTAAACCTTCCGGGACGGGAGAGACCCAGTACTTC.

The J gene is TRBJ2-1, the V gene TRBV2; TRBD1 aligns across 9 bases. Germline lookup yields CDR1 SNHLY and CDR2 FYNNEI. The CDR3 is made up of 15 amino acids. V was pared by 5 bases and J by 4 bases, with 6 bases of the junction left unmatched. The CDR3 region is CASSPPGQGYNEQFF. The CDR3 DNA follows: TGTGCCAGCAGTCCCCCGGGACAGGGATACAATGAGCAGTTCTTC.